This TCR beta chain was sequenced for a study of blood T cells in healthy people across ages. In the study overall: Template-switching capture recovered about one barcoded beta molecule per two T cells. Study-wide points: Naive T cell percentage strongly correlated with TCR beta diversity. While age rose, TCR beta diversity per million T cells dropped in a roughly linear way.

The CDR3 covers 14 residues. CDR1 is KGHSH, CDR2 LQKENI, per germline. V was clipped by 2 bases and J by 4 bases, with 11 bases between them. The total RNA that was extracted per sample amounted to at least 6 micrograms. Remarks on this clonotype: Its antigen is as yet unknown.

Then a second PCR, running about 6 to 12 cycles, was carried out with a sample-barcoded 5' primer and a J-beta primer mix. TCRdb itself ran the 5' RACE reads through MiXCR, one entry per CDR3 protein. The sample lists around 690,000 distinct CDR3 sequences, 58% occurring once. This TCR was sampled from a man between 60 and 75 years old in good health. Specimen: blood. The chain couples TRBV18 to TRBJ2-5; TRBD1 is a possible D gene (5 bases). CDR3 sequence (DNA): TGTGCCAGCTCACCAGGCAGGGCGCCAGAGACCCAGTACTTC. Its protein is CASSPGRAPETQYF.